The present entry profiles one TCR beta chain with its context. Trimming took off 2 bases at V and 6 bases at J, with 10 bases between the two ends. Germline CDR1 is MDHEN and CDR2 is SYDVKM. The CDR3 is 13 residues long. TCRdb keeps only in-frame clones here, not all; method: immunoSEQ multiplex PCR. The data show around 120,000 clones, approximately 90% seen once. This sample stems from a study of T cell responses to AZD1222 COVID-19 vaccine. The TCR was taken from an adult in good health. The specimen was peripheral blood, collected on day 0 of AZD1222 vaccination. The rearrangement uses TRBV28 and TRBJ1-2; possibly TRBD1 for D (6 bases). DNA for the CDR3: TGTGCCAGCAGTTTACAGCACAGGGATGGCTACACCTTC. This sequence encodes CASSLQHRDGYTF.